The rows below give T cell receptor beta chains drawn from one sample of a study of shared clonotypes between healthy human individuals. Data came from immunoSEQ multiplex PCR; TCRdb stores just in-frame clones and leaves some out. The sample consists of around 1.1 million clones, approximately 80% of them appearing once. Source material: memory CD4+ T cells from PBMCs. The receptor set was obtained from a man between 18 and 35 years old in good health. Some clones in this sample may be carry-over from other donors' samples. Both conserved end residues are part of each CDR3. D genes are given only for firm matches. Some rows mark clone size as missing; the rest say once, few, many or name a class of expanded clone.

V gene: TRBV4-1; D gene: TRBD2; clone size: many; J gene: TRBJ2-7; CDR3 protein: CASSPRLAASYEQYF; CDR3 DNA: TGCGCCAGCAGCCCCCGACTAGCGGCCTCCTACGAGCAGTACTTC
V gene: TRBV27; D gene: NA; clone size: NA; J gene: TRBJ1-1; CDR3 protein: CASSLYRQLGALNTEAFF; CDR3 DNA: TGTGCCAGCAGTTTATACCGACAGCTGGGGGCTTTGAACACTGAAGCTTTCTTT
V gene: TRBV6-1; D gene: NA; clone size: NA; J gene: TRBJ2-7; CDR3 protein: CASSRGQGTNEQYF; CDR3 DNA: TGTGCCAGCAGCCGGGGCCAAGGTACAAACGAGCAGTACTTC
V gene: TRBV5-1; D gene: TRBD2; clone size: NA; J gene: TRBJ2-3; CDR3 protein: CASSYGLAGSTDTQYF; CDR3 DNA: TGCGCCAGCAGCTATGGACTAGCGGGATCCACAGATACGCAGTATTTT
V gene: TRBV7-2; D gene: NA; clone size: few; J gene: TRBJ2-6; CDR3 protein: CASRTPYRGSGSGANVLTF; CDR3 DNA: TGTGCCAGCAGGACACCGTACAGGGGAAGCGGGTCTGGGGCCAACGTCCTGACTTTC
V gene: TRBV6-5; D gene: NA; clone size: NA; J gene: TRBJ2-5; CDR3 protein: CASSYSGSPTRETQYF; CDR3 DNA: TGTGCCAGCAGTTACTCCGGGTCGCCAACGAGGGAGACCCAGTACTTC
V gene: TRBV28; D gene: TRBD1; clone size: few; J gene: TRBJ2-7; CDR3 protein: CASSPSPGQGAYEQYF; CDR3 DNA: TGTGCCAGCAGTCCCTCCCCGGGACAGGGTGCTTACGAGCAGTACTTC
V gene: TRBV7-3; D gene: NA; clone size: NA; J gene: TRBJ2-5; CDR3 protein: CASSQSAGGETQYF; CDR3 DNA: TGTGCCAGCAGCCAGTCTGCGGGCGGGGAGACCCAGTACTTC
V gene: TRBV4-3; D gene: NA; clone size: NA; J gene: TRBJ2-1; CDR3 protein: CASSQIGPGPNEQFF; CDR3 DNA: TGCGCCAGCAGCCAAATAGGGCCTGGTCCCAATGAGCAGTTCTTC
V gene: TRBV5-1; D gene: NA; clone size: few; J gene: TRBJ2-5; CDR3 protein: CASSSGPQETQYF; CDR3 DNA: TGCGCCAGCAGCTCGGGACCTCAAGAGACCCAGTACTTC
V gene: TRBV28; D gene: NA; clone size: NA; J gene: TRBJ2-3; CDR3 protein: CASSFLAKASTDTQYF; CDR3 DNA: TGTGCCAGCAGTTTCCTCGCTAAGGCTAGCACAGATACGCAGTATTTT
V gene: TRBV28; D gene: NA; clone size: NA; J gene: TRBJ2-7; CDR3 protein: CASSILQEQYF; CDR3 DNA: TGTGCCAGCAGTATTTTACAAGAGCAGTACTTC
V gene: TRBV6-5; D gene: TRBD1; clone size: NA; J gene: TRBJ2-7; CDR3 protein: CASSPTRDREYF; CDR3 DNA: TGTGCCAGCAGCCCAACTAGGGACAGGGAGTACTTC
V gene: TRBV5-6; D gene: NA; clone size: NA; J gene: TRBJ2-2; CDR3 protein: CASSLFRNTGELFF; CDR3 DNA: TGTGCCAGCAGCTTGTTCAGGAACACCGGGGAGCTGTTTTTT
V gene: TRBV15; D gene: TRBD1; clone size: NA; J gene: TRBJ1-1; CDR3 protein: CATSRKGQEDTEAFF; CDR3 DNA: TGTGCCACCAGCAGAAAGGGACAGGAGGACACTGAAGCTTTCTTT
V gene: TRBV4-3; D gene: NA; clone size: NA; J gene: TRBJ1-5; CDR3 protein: CASSQGNGQPQHF; CDR3 DNA: TGCGCCAGCAGCCAAGGGAACGGCCAGCCCCAGCATTTT
V gene: TRBV6-5; D gene: NA; clone size: NA; J gene: TRBJ1-1; CDR3 protein: CASSYGQTNTEAFF; CDR3 DNA: TGTGCCAGCAGTTATGGACAGACGAACACTGAAGCTTTCTTT
V gene: TRBV5-1; D gene: TRBD2; clone size: NA; J gene: TRBJ2-3; CDR3 protein: CASSFPAGASDTQYF; CDR3 DNA: TGCGCCAGCAGCTTTCCAGCGGGAGCTTCAGATACGCAGTATTTT
V gene: TRBV19; D gene: NA; clone size: NA; J gene: TRBJ1-2; CDR3 protein: CASSIRAVRYGYTF; CDR3 DNA: TGTGCCAGTAGTATCCGGGCGGTTCGTTATGGCTACACCTTC
V gene: TRBV13; D gene: NA; clone size: many; J gene: TRBJ2-7; CDR3 protein: CASSFYRAIDEQYF; CDR3 DNA: TGTGCCAGCAGCTTCTACAGGGCGATTGACGAGCAGTACTTC
V gene: TRBV4-2; D gene: TRBD2; clone size: few; J gene: TRBJ2-3; CDR3 protein: CASSRQREGLSDTQYF; CDR3 DNA: TGTGCCAGCAGCCGACAGCGGGAGGGCCTCTCAGATACGCAGTATTTT
V gene: TRBV7-2; D gene: TRBD1; clone size: NA; J gene: TRBJ2-1; CDR3 protein: CASSLRGTGGHEQFF; CDR3 DNA: TGTGCCAGCAGCTTAAGGGGGACAGGGGGCCATGAGCAGTTCTTC
V gene: TRBV5-4; D gene: NA; clone size: NA; J gene: TRBJ2-5; CDR3 protein: CASSFSELRGETQYF; CDR3 DNA: TGTGCCAGCAGCTTCTCCGAGCTGAGGGGGGAGACCCAGTACTTC
V gene: TRBV2; D gene: TRBD1; clone size: NA; J gene: TRBJ2-1; CDR3 protein: CASSEQGASYNEQFF; CDR3 DNA: TGTGCCAGCAGTGAACAGGGGGCTTCCTACAATGAGCAGTTCTTC
V gene: TRBV5-1; D gene: TRBD1; clone size: NA; J gene: TRBJ2-7; CDR3 protein: CASSRTGESYEQYF; CDR3 DNA: TGCGCCAGCAGCCGGACAGGGGAGTCCTACGAGCAGTACTTC
V gene: TRBV11-2; D gene: NA; clone size: once; J gene: TRBJ1-1; CDR3 protein: CASSLEIGRMNTEAFF; CDR3 DNA: TGTGCCAGCAGCTTAGAAATAGGGAGGATGAACACTGAAGCTTTCTTT
V gene: TRBV4-3; D gene: NA; clone size: NA; J gene: TRBJ1-2; CDR3 protein: CASSQRDYGYTF; CDR3 DNA: TGCGCCAGCAGCCAACGAGATTATGGCTACACCTTC
V gene: TRBV5-4; D gene: NA; clone size: NA; J gene: TRBJ2-2; CDR3 protein: CASSLGGLTGELFF; CDR3 DNA: TGTGCCAGCAGCTTGGGTGGCCTCACCGGGGAGCTGTTTTTT
V gene: TRBV29-1; D gene: NA; clone size: once; J gene: TRBJ1-2; CDR3 protein: CSVEIGAYGYTF; CDR3 DNA: TGCAGCGTTGAAATAGGGGCTTATGGCTACACCTTC
V gene: TRBV9; D gene: NA; clone size: once; J gene: TRBJ1-5; CDR3 protein: CASSSAGRSNQPQHF; CDR3 DNA: TGTGCCAGCAGCTCGGCGGGACGTAGCAATCAGCCCCAGCATTTT
V gene: TRBV7-6; D gene: NA; clone size: NA; J gene: TRBJ2-1; CDR3 protein: CASSLGLYNEQFF; CDR3 DNA: TGTGCCAGCAGCTTAGGCTTATACAATGAGCAGTTCTTC
V gene: TRBV5-8; D gene: NA; clone size: NA; J gene: TRBJ2-5; CDR3 protein: CASSFQYGGWETQYF; CDR3 DNA: TGTGCCAGCAGCTTCCAATACGGGGGTTGGGAGACCCAGTACTTC
V gene: TRBV30; D gene: NA; clone size: NA; J gene: TRBJ2-3; CDR3 protein: CAWSVRLSTSTDTQYF; CDR3 DNA: TGTGCCTGGAGTGTACGGCTATCCACTAGCACAGATACGCAGTATTTT
V gene: TRBV7-3; D gene: NA; clone size: once; J gene: TRBJ2-7; CDR3 protein: CASSLNRALTYEQYF; CDR3 DNA: TGTGCCAGCAGCTTAAACCGAGCCCTGACGTACGAGCAGTACTTC
V gene: TRBV30; D gene: NA; clone size: NA; J gene: TRBJ2-1; CDR3 protein: CACARGGRGNEQFF; CDR3 DNA: TGTGCCTGCGCCAGGGGAGGGCGGGGCAATGAGCAGTTCTTC
V gene: TRBV7-9; D gene: NA; clone size: NA; J gene: TRBJ1-2; CDR3 protein: CASSLGGSDLGSGYTF; CDR3 DNA: TGTGCCAGCAGCTTAGGGGGTAGCGATTTGGGGTCTGGCTACACCTTC
V gene: TRBV4-2; D gene: NA; clone size: NA; J gene: TRBJ2-3; CDR3 protein: CASSLLVSGDTQYF; CDR3 DNA: TGTGCCAGCAGCCTTTTGGTTTCGGGTGATACGCAGTATTTT
V gene: TRBV28; D gene: NA; clone size: NA; J gene: TRBJ2-5; CDR3 protein: CASSPVGVSETQYF; CDR3 DNA: TGTGCCAGCAGTCCCGTCGGGGTTTCTGAGACCCAGTACTTC
V gene: TRBV28; D gene: TRBD1; clone size: NA; J gene: TRBJ1-4; CDR3 protein: CASREGQINEKLFF; CDR3 DNA: TGTGCCAGCAGAGAGGGACAGATTAATGAAAAACTGTTTTTT
V gene: TRBV4-3; D gene: TRBD1; clone size: NA; J gene: TRBJ1-4; CDR3 protein: CASSRETGKEEKLFF; CDR3 DNA: TGCGCCAGCAGCCGAGAGACAGGGAAGGAAGAAAAACTGTTTTTT
V gene: TRBV7-3; D gene: TRBD2; clone size: NA; J gene: TRBJ2-7; CDR3 protein: CASSLSGREYEQYF; CDR3 DNA: TGTGCCAGCAGCTTAAGTGGGAGGGAATACGAGCAGTACTTC
V gene: TRBV11-3; D gene: TRBD2; clone size: NA; J gene: TRBJ2-2; CDR3 protein: CASSLGLAGAGTGELFF; CDR3 DNA: TGTGCCAGCAGCTTGGGTCTAGCGGGAGCAGGCACCGGGGAGCTGTTTTTT
V gene: TRBV10-2; D gene: TRBD2; clone size: many; J gene: TRBJ2-7; CDR3 protein: CASRPGLAGSKYEQYF; CDR3 DNA: TGCGCCAGCAGACCAGGACTAGCGGGAAGTAAGTACGAGCAGTACTTC
V gene: TRBV6-1; D gene: NA; clone size: NA; J gene: TRBJ1-2; CDR3 protein: CASSEAEVSGYTF; CDR3 DNA: TGTGCCAGCAGTGAAGCGGAGGTCTCCGGCTACACCTTC
V gene: TRBV10-3; D gene: TRBD1; clone size: once; J gene: TRBJ2-1; CDR3 protein: CAISEPYRGRGYNEQFF; CDR3 DNA: TGTGCCATCAGTGAGCCCTACAGGGGGCGAGGGTACAATGAGCAGTTCTTC
V gene: TRBV7-8; D gene: NA; clone size: few; J gene: TRBJ1-6; CDR3 protein: CASSLGTVHNSPLHF; CDR3 DNA: TGTGCCAGCAGCTTGGGGACGGTTCATAATTCACCCCTCCACTTT
V gene: TRBV7-3; D gene: NA; clone size: NA; J gene: TRBJ2-7; CDR3 protein: CASSPKAGPYEQYF; CDR3 DNA: TGTGCCAGCAGCCCAAAGGCGGGCCCCTACGAGCAGTACTTC
V gene: TRBV7-2; D gene: TRBD2; clone size: NA; J gene: TRBJ2-1; CDR3 protein: CASSPGLDSNEQFF; CDR3 DNA: TGTGCCAGCAGCCCAGGACTAGATTCGAATGAGCAGTTCTTC
V gene: TRBV6-5; D gene: TRBD1; clone size: NA; J gene: TRBJ2-3; CDR3 protein: CASSATGGLADTQYF; CDR3 DNA: TGTGCCAGCAGTGCGACAGGGGGCTTAGCAGATACGCAGTATTTT
V gene: TRBV5-6; D gene: TRBD1; clone size: NA; J gene: TRBJ1-2; CDR3 protein: CASSPDRAYGYTF; CDR3 DNA: TGTGCCAGCAGCCCCGACAGGGCCTATGGCTACACCTTC
V gene: TRBV7-9; D gene: NA; clone size: few; J gene: TRBJ2-3; CDR3 protein: CASSFDSSTDTQYF; CDR3 DNA: TGTGCCAGCAGCTTCGACAGTAGCACAGATACGCAGTATTTT
V gene: TRBV5-1; D gene: NA; clone size: NA; J gene: TRBJ2-3; CDR3 protein: CASSAGGTDTQYF; CDR3 DNA: TGCGCCAGCAGCGCCGGAGGGACAGATACGCAGTATTTT
V gene: TRBV2; D gene: NA; clone size: few; J gene: TRBJ2-1; CDR3 protein: CASSGGQHNEQFF; CDR3 DNA: TGTGCCAGCAGTGGGGGGCAGCACAATGAGCAGTTCTTC
V gene: TRBV7-8; D gene: NA; clone size: NA; J gene: TRBJ2-3; CDR3 protein: CASSLVTGASDTQYF; CDR3 DNA: TGTGCCAGCAGCTTAGTAACGGGAGCTTCAGATACGCAGTATTTT
V gene: TRBV9; D gene: NA; clone size: many; J gene: TRBJ1-1; CDR3 protein: CASSPTPNTEAFF; CDR3 DNA: TGTGCCAGCAGCCCAACTCCAAACACTGAAGCTTTCTTT
V gene: TRBV2; D gene: NA; clone size: NA; J gene: TRBJ1-5; CDR3 protein: CASGQSSSNQPQHF; CDR3 DNA: TGTGCCAGCGGACAGTCCAGCTCCAATCAGCCCCAGCATTTT
V gene: TRBV19; D gene: TRBD2; clone size: once; J gene: TRBJ2-3; CDR3 protein: CASSDKAGVADTQYF; CDR3 DNA: TGTGCCAGTAGCGATAAAGCGGGAGTCGCAGATACGCAGTATTTT
V gene: TRBV6-6; D gene: NA; clone size: NA; J gene: TRBJ2-1; CDR3 protein: CANSYDLSYNEQFF; CDR3 DNA: TGTGCCAACAGTTACGATCTGTCCTACAATGAGCAGTTCTTC